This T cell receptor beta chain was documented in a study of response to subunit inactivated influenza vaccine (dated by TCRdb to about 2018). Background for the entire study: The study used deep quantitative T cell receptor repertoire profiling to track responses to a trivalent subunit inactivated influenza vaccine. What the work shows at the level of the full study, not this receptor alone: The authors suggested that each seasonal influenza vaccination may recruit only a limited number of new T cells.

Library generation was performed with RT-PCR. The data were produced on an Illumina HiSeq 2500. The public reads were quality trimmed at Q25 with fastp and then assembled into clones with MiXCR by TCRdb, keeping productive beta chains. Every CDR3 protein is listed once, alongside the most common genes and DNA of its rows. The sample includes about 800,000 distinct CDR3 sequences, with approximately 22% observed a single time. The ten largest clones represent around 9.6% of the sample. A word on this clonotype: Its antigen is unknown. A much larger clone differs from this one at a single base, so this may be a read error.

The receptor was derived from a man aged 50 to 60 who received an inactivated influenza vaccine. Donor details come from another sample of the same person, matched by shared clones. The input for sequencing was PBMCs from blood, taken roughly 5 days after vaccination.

The base sequence is TGTACCAGCAGCTTTCTAGCTGTTGAGCAGTTCTTC. Its amino acids are CTSSFLAVEQFF. The sequence is built from TRBV5-6 and TRBJ2-1; the D region possibly corresponds to TRBD2 (5 bases align). From a lookup of the germline V gene, CDR1 and CDR2 are SGHDT and YYEEEE. The CDR3 covers 12 residues, taking in both the cysteine and the phenylalanine. The CDR3 DNA has 36 bases and is translated from base 1.